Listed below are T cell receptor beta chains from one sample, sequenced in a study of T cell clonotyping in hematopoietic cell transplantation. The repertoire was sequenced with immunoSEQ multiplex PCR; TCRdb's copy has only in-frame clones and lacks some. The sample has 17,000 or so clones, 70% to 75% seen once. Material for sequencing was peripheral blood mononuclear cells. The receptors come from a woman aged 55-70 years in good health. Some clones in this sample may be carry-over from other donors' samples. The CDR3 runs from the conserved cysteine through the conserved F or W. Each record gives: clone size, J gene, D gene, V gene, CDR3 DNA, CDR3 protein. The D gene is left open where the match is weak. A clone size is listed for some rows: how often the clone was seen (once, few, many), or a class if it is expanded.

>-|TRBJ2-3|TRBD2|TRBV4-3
TGCGCCAGCAGCCATGGCGGGGGTCCAGATACGCAGTATTTT
CASSHGGGPDTQYF
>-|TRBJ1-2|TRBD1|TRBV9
TGTGCCAGCAGCCCGACGGAACCGGGACAGGGGAAGCATGGCTACACCTTC
CASSPTEPGQGKHGYTF
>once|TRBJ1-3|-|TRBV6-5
TGTGCCAGCAGCCCCCAGGGCCAAAGAAACACCATATATTTT
CASSPQGQRNTIYF
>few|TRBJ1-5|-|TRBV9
TGTGCCAGCAGCGTAGATGGAAGCACAGGCCAGCCCCAGCATTTT
CASSVDGSTGQPQHF
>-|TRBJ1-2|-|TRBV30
TGTGCCTGGAGTGTAGGGGTGGTATCGAGCTACACCTTC
CAWSVGVVSSYTF
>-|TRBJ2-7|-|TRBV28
TGTGCCAGCAGTTTGTGGGGGAGAATTAACTACGAGCAGTACTTC
CASSLWGRINYEQYF
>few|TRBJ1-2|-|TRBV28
TGTGCCTCCCGGGAGGTTCTACGCTACACCTTC
CASREVLRYTF
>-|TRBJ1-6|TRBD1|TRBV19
TGTGCCAGTAGTCCCCGAGAGACAGGGGATAATTCACCCCTCCACTTT
CASSPRETGDNSPLHF
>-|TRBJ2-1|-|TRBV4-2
TGTGCCAGCAGCCCGGGCCCTAGCGAAAACAATGAGCAGTTCTTC
CASSPGPSENNEQFF
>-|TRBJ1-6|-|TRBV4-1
TGCGCCAGCAGCCTAGTCGCCGGGACGTCCCTCCACTTT
CASSLVAGTSLHF
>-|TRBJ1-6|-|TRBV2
TGTGCCAGCAGTGAAACGGACAGCTATAATTCACCCCTCCACTTT
CASSETDSYNSPLHF
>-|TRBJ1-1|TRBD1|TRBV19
TGTGCCAGTAGCCTAACAGGGGCCCAAAGGAACACTGAAGCTTTCTTT
CASSLTGAQRNTEAFF
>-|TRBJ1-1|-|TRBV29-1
TGCAGCGTCGATACAGGACCGGCTGAAGCTTTCTTT
CSVDTGPAEAFF
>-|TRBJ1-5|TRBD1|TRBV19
TGTGCCAGTAGTCGGACCCGGGACAGGGGCTATCAGCCCCAGCATTTT
CASSRTRDRGYQPQHF
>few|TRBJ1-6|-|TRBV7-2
TGTGCCAGCAGTCTTGGGACACGGGGGAATTCACCCCTCCACTTT
CASSLGTRGNSPLHF
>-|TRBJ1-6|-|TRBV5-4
TGTGCCAGCAGCACCCTGGGAGGTGCTGCGAATTCACCCCTCCACTTT
CASSTLGGAANSPLHF
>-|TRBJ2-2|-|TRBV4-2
TGTGCCAGCAGCCATGGGGTCCTCACCGGGGAGCTGTTTTTT
CASSHGVLTGELFF
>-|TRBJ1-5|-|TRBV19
TGTGCCAGTAGCATTAAGGGTGCGGGGCAGCCCCAGCATTTT
CASSIKGAGQPQHF
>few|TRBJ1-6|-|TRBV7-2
TGTGCCAGCAGCTTTGAAGGGGCTTCACCCCTCCACTTT
CASSFEGASPLHF
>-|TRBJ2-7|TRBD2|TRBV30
TGTGCCTGGACTGGGACTAGCGGACCCTCCGGGGAGCAGTACTTC
CAWTGTSGPSGEQYF
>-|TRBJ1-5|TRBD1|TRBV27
TGTGCCAGCACGGATCGAGGGGGCTCCAATCAGCCCCAGCATTTT
CASTDRGGSNQPQHF
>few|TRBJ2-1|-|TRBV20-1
TGCAGTGCTGGTAGTTACAATGAGCAGTTCTTC
CSAGSYNEQFF
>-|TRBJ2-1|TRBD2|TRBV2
TGTGCCAGACGACAGACGGGAGGTGAGCAGTTCTTC
CARRQTGGEQFF
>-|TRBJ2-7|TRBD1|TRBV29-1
TGCAGCGTTTGGACAGGACCCGACTACGAGCAGTACTTC
CSVWTGPDYEQYF
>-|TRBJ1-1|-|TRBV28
TGTGCCAGCAGTTCTCCCCGGCGGGGGGGCACTGAAGCTTTCTTT
CASSSPRRGGTEAFF
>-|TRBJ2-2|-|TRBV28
TGTGCCAGCAGTCAATCCTTAGAGGGGAGGGAGCTGTTTTTT
CASSQSLEGRELFF
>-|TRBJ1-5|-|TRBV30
TGTGCCTGGAGTCACAGTTCTAATCAGCCCCAGCATTTT
CAWSHSSNQPQHF
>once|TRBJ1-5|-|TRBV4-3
TGCGCCAGCAGCCCCCGGCGAGAGCTAAATCAGCCCCAGCATTTT
CASSPRRELNQPQHF
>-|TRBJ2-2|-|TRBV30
TGTGCCTGGCTATTTTTTCGAAATGCCCGGGGCGGGGAGCTGTTTTTT
CAWLFFRNARGGELFF
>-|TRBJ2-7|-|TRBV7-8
TGTGCCAGCAGCGCACAGGGTTACGAGCAGTACTTC
CASSAQGYEQYF
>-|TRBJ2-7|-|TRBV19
TGTGCCAGTAGTACGGGGAGTGGTATCTCCTACGAGCAGTACTTC
CASSTGSGISYEQYF
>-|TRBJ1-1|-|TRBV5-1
TGCGCCAGCAGCTTGTTTATGAACACTGAAGCTTTCTTT
CASSLFMNTEAFF
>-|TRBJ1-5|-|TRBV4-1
TGCGCCAGCAGCCAATCGAGCAATCAGCCCCAGCATTTT
CASSQSSNQPQHF
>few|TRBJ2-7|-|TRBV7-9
TGTGCCAGCAGCTTCGCCTACGAGCAGTACTTC
CASSFAYEQYF
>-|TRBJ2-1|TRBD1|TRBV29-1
TGCAGCGTAGGACAGGGAGGTGCCTACAATGAGCAGTTCTTC
CSVGQGGAYNEQFF
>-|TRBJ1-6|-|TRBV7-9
TGTGCCAGCAGTTCGGATCTTTCGGTTTCACCCCTCCACTTT
CASSSDLSVSPLHF
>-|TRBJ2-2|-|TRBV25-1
TGTGCCAGCATAGGGGCCGGGGAGCTGTTTTTT
CASIGAGELFF
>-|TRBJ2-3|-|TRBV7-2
TGTGCCAGCAGCTTGAGCTCCGGGCCGAGGGGCCGGGATACGCAGTATTTT
CASSLSSGPRGRDTQYF
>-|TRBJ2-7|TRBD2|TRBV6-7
TGTGCCAGCAGTTCCCCGGGAGGGGGGGAATACGAGCAGTACTTC
CASSSPGGGEYEQYF
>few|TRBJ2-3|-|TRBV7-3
TGTGCCAGCAGCTTATACCTCACAGATACGCAGTATTTT
CASSLYLTDTQYF
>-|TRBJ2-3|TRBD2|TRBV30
TGTGCCTGGGGGGGACTAGCGGGAGGACGCCATACGCAGTATTTT
CAWGGLAGGRHTQYF
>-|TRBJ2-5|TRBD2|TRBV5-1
TGCGCCAGCTTCCTCCGTAGCGGGAGTGGATGGGAGACCCAGTACTTC
CASFLRSGSGWETQYF
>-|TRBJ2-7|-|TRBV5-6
TGTGCCAGCAGCTTGGGGGGCTCGGGCGAGCAGTACTTC
CASSLGGSGEQYF
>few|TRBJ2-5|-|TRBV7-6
TGTGCCAGCAGCTTAGGTGCTCAGGAGACCCAGTACTTC
CASSLGAQETQYF
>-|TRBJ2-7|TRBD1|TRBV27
TGTGCCAGCATGCGGGACAGGGGGAAGCAGTACTTC
CASMRDRGKQYF
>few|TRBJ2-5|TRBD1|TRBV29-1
TGCAGCGTAGACAGGGGGGCGGAGACCCAGTACTTC
CSVDRGAETQYF
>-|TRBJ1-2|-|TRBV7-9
TGTGCCAGCAGCTTACAGGGTGCTAATGGCTACACCTTC
CASSLQGANGYTF
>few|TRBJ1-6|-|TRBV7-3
TGTGCCAGCAGCGGGCAGGGGAATTCACCCCTCCACTTT
CASSGQGNSPLHF
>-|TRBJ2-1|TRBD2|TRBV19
TGTGCCAGTAGTATTGGACTAGCGGGAGCCAATGAGCAGTTCTTC
CASSIGLAGANEQFF